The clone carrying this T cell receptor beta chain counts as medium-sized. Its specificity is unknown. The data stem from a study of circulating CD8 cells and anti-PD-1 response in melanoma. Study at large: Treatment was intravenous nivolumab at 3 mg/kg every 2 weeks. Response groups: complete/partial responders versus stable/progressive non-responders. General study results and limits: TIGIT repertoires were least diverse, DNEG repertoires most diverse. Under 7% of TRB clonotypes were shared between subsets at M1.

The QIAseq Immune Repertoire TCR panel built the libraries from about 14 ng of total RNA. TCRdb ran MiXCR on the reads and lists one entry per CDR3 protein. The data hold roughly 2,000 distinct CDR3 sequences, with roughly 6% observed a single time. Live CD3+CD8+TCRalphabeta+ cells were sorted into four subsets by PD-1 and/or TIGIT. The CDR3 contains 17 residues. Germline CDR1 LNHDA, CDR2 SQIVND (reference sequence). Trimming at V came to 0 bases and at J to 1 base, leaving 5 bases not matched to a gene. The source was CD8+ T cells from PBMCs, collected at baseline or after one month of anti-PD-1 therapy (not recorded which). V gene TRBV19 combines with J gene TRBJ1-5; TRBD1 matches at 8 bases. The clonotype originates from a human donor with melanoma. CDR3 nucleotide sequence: TGTGCCAGTAGTATAGACCCACAGGGGGGGAGCAATCAGCCCCAGCATTTT. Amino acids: CASSIDPQGGSNQPQHF.